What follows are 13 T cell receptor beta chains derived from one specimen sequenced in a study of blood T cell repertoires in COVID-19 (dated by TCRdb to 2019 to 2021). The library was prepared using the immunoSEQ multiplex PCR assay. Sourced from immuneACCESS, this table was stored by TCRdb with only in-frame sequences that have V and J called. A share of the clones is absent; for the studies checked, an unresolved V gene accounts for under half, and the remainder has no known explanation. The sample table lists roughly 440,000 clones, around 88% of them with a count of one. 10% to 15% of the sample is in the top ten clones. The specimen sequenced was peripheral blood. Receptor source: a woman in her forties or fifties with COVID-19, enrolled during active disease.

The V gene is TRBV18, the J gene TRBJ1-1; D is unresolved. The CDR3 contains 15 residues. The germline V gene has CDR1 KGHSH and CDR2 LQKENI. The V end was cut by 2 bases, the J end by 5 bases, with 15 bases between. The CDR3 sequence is CASSPTTVGGTEAFF. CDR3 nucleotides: TGTGCCAGCTCACCAACGACCGTGGGAGGGACTGAAGCTTTCTTT.

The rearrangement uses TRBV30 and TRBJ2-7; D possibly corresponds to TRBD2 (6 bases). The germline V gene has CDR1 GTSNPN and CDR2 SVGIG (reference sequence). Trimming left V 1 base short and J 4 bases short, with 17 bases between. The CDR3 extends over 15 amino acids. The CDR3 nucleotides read TGTGCCTGGAGTGGTGGGGGGAGATCGAGGTACGAGCAGTACTTC. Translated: CAWSGGGRSRYEQYF.

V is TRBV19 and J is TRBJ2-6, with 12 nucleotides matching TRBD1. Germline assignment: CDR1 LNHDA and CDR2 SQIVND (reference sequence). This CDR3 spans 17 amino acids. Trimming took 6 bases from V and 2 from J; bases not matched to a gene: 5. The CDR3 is CASRTGQGATGANVLTF. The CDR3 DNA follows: TGTGCCAGTAGAACGGGACAGGGGGCTACTGGGGCCAACGTCCTGACTTTC.

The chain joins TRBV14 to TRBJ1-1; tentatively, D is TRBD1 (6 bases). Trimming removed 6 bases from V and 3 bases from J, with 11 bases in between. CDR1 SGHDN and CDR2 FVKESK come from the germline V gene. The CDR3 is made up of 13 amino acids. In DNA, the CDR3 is TGTGCCAGCAGACAGGGAGGGGACACTGAAGCTTTCTTT. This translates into CASRQGGDTEAFF.

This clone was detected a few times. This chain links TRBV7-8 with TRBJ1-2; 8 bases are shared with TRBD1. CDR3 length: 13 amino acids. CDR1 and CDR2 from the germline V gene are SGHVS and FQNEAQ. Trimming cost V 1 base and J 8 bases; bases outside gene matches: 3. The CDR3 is CASSLETGVGYTF. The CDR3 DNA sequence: TGTGCCAGCAGCTTAGAGACAGGGGTGGGCTACACCTTC. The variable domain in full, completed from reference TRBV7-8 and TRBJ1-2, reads GAGVSQSPRYKVAKRGQDVALRCDPISGHVSLFWYQQALGQGPEFLTYFQNEAQLDKSGLPSDRFFAERPEGSVSTLKIQRTQQEDSAVYLCASSLETGVGYTFGSGTRLTVV.

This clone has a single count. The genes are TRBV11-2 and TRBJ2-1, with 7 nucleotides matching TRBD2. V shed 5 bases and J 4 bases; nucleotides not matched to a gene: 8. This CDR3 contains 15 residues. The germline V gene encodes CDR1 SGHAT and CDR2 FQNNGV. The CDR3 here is CASSRAGTTYNEQFF. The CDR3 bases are TGTGCCAGCAGCCGGGCCGGGACTACATACAATGAGCAGTTCTTC.

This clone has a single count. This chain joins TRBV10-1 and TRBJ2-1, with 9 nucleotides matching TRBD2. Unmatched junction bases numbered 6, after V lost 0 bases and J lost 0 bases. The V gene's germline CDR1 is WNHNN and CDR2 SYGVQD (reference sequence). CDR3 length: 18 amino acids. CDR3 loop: CASSESKSGGPSYNEQFF. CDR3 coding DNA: TGCGCCAGCAGTGAGTCGAAAAGCGGGGGGCCCTCCTACAATGAGCAGTTCTTC.

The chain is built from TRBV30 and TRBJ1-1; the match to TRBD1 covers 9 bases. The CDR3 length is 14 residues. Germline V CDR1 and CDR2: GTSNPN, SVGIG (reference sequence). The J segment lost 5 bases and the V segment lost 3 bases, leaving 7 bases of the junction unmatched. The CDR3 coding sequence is TGTGCCTGGAGGAAACAGGGGGCCTTTACTGAAGCTTTCTTT. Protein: CAWRKQGAFTEAFF.

The CDR3 region is CASSPDRRREQYF. For the CDR3, the DNA is TGTGCCAGCAGCCCGGACAGAAGAAGAGAGCAGTACTTC. The V gene is TRBV6-5, the J gene TRBJ2-7, with a tentative D call TRBD1 (6 bases). This CDR3 has 13 residues. The germline V and J ends were trimmed by 6 bases and 7 bases, with 16 bases remaining between them. Germline V gene lookup returns CDR1 MNHEY and CDR2 SVGAGI.

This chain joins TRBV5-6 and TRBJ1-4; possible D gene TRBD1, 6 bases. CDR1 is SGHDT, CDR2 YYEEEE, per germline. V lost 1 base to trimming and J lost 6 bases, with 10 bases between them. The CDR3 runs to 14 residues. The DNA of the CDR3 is TGTGCCAGCAGCTTGCTGAGGGGGTATGAAAAACTGTTTTTT. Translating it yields CASSLLRGYEKLFF.

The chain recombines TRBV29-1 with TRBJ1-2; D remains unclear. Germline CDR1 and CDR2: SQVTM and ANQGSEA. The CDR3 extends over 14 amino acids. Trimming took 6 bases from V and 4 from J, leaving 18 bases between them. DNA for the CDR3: TGCAGCGTCCTTAAGGCGGAAAGTTTCTATGGCTACACCTTC. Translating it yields CSVLKAESFYGYTF. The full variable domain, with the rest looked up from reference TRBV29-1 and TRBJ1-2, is SAVISQKPSRDICQRGTSLTIQCQVDSQVTMMFWYRQQPGQSLTLIATANQGSEATYESGFVIDKFPISRPNLTFSTLTVSNMSPEDSSIYLCSVLKAESFYGYTFGSGTRLTVV.

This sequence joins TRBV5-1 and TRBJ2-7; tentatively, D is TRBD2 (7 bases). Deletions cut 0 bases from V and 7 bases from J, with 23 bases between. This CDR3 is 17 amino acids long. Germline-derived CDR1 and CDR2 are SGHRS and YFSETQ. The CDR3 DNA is TGCGCCAGCAGCTTGGCCGGTCCTAGCGGTTCCCAGGGGGAGCAGTACTTC. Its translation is CASSLAGPSGSQGEQYF.

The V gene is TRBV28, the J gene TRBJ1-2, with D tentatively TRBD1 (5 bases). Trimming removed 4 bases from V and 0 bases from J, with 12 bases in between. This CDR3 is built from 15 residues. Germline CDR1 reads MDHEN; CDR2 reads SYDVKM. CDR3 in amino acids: CASSSSDISNYGYTF. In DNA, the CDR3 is TGTGCCAGCAGTTCCTCGGACATTTCTAACTATGGCTACACCTTC.